Each of the 13 T cell receptor beta chains below was sequenced from the same sample in a study of OX40 agonist ivuxolimab in advanced cancers. Sequencing was performed with immunoSEQ multiplex PCR; in TCRdb, only in-frame clones are kept and a portion is missing. Among just under 65,000 clones, roughly nine tenths were seen once, and the ten largest hold over 4%. The specimen comprised CD4+ or CD8+ T cells sorted from blood, sampled in a trial of the OX40 agonist ivuxolimab. The receptors were sampled from an adult with an advanced solid tumor such as melanoma, head and neck, liver or kidney cancer.

The chain joins TRBV4-2 to TRBJ2-3; 10 nucleotides align to TRBD2. The CDR3 is 17 amino acids. Trimming at V came to 6 bases and at J to 3 bases, leaving 12 bases not matched to a gene. CDR1 and CDR2 (germline): LGHNA, YNFKEQ. This chain's CDR3 is CASRDTGLASATDTQYF. The CDR3 bases are TGTGCCAGCAGAGATACGGGACTAGCGTCTGCTACAGATACGCAGTATTTT.

The chain has TRBV10-3 and TRBJ2-2; 12 nucleotides line up with TRBD2. This CDR3 comprises 18 residues. V dropped 5 bases and J dropped 1; count of bases not matched to a gene: 8. Looked up from germline, CDR1 is ENHRY and CDR2 is SYGVKD. The CDR3 DNA is TGTGCCATCAGTTATGGTGGACTAGCGGGGTGGAACACCGGGGAGCTGTTTTTT. Amino acid sequence: CAISYGGLAGWNTGELFF.

The V gene is TRBV9, the J gene TRBJ2-1; D is undetermined. Germline values: CDR1 SGDLS, CDR2 YYNGEE. V dropped 0 bases and J dropped 0 bases, with 10 bases sitting between them. The CDR3 totals 16 residues. CDR3 bases: TGTGCCAGCAGCGTAGGGGTTATGGGCTCCTACAATGAGCAGTTCTTC. Its translation: CASSVGVMGSYNEQFF.

To note about this clone: The junction does not match germline at one end; this may be a read error. The chain has TRBV29-1 and TRBJ2-3, with a tentative D call TRBD2 (5 bases). Germline V CDR1 and CDR2: SQVTM, ANQGSEA. There are 12 residues in the CDR3. The CDR3 is CSVVGLHRYAVF. For the CDR3, the DNA is TGCAGCGTCGTAGGACTGCACAGATACGCAGTATTT.

This sequence joins TRBV7-3 and TRBJ2-1; 7 bases map to TRBD2. The CDR3 loop spans 14 amino acids. Germline CDR1 SGHTA, CDR2 FQGTGA. Trimming removed 5 bases from V and 11 bases from J; junction bases left unmatched: 12. In nucleotides, the CDR3 is TGTGCCAGCAGCCCAAGGGCTAGCGGAGGGAAGCAGTTCTTC. Protein sequence: CASSPRASGGKQFF.

This chain links TRBV5-1 with TRBJ2-5; D is uncertain. CDR1 SGHRS and CDR2 YFSETQ come from the germline V gene. CDR3 length: 14 residues. V was cut by 2 bases and J by 1 base, with 9 bases left in between. CDR3 nucleotides: TGCGCCAGCAGCTTAGCGCCCAGCCAAGAGACCCAGTACTTC. Translation: CASSLAPSQETQYF.

The rearrangement uses TRBV29-1 and TRBJ2-2, with D perhaps TRBD1 or TRBD2 (6 bases each). Germline V gene sequence: CDR1 SQVTM, CDR2 ANQGSEA. The CDR3 loop spans 13 amino acids. V shed 6 bases and J shed 8 bases, with 16 bases lying between them. CDR3 coding DNA: TGCAGCGTGGCGGAGGGGGGATTTGGGGAGCTGTTTTTT. This codes for CSVAEGGFGELFF.

This clone was found a few times. V gene TRBV19 combines with J gene TRBJ2-7; 9 bases line up with TRBD1. The length of the CDR3 is 14 residues. V shed 5 bases and J 2 bases; nucleotides not matched to a gene: 4. In germline, CDR1 is LNHDA, CDR2 SQIVND (reference sequence). The CDR3 nucleotides are TGTGCCAGTAGTTCCGGGACAGGGACCTACGAGCAGTACTTC. Amino acid sequence: CASSSGTGTYEQYF. Full variable domain (outside the CDR3, taken from reference TRBV19 and TRBJ2-7): DGGITQSPKYLFRKEGQNVTLSCEQNLNHDAMYWYRQDPGQGLRLIYYSQIVNDFQKGDIAEGYSVSREKKESFPLTVTSAQKNPTAFYLCASSSGTGTYEQYFGPGTRLTVT.

The genes are TRBV6-1 and TRBJ2-7; D is unclear. The germline V gene encodes CDR1 MNHNS and CDR2 SASEGT. V gave up 2 bases and J gave up 2 bases, with 4 bases separating them. The CDR3 covers 12 residues. This CDR3 is CASSERPYEQYF. CDR3 sequence (DNA): TGTGCCAGCAGTGAACGGCCCTACGAGCAGTACTTC.

The chain couples TRBV28 to TRBJ1-2; 7 nucleotides agree with TRBD1. Germline V gene data show CDR1 as MDHEN and CDR2 as SYDVKM. This CDR3 is 13 amino acids long. With V trimmed by 3 bases and J by 5 bases, 3 bases remained unmatched. This CDR3 is CASSFTGEYGYTF. DNA of the CDR3: TGTGCCAGCAGTTTTACAGGGGAGTATGGCTACACCTTC.

The J gene is TRBJ2-3, the V gene TRBV9, with 8 bases lining up with TRBD1. Per germline, CDR1 SGDLS and CDR2 YYNGEE. The CDR3 is 17 residues long. V lost 3 bases and J lost 2; bases outside the gene matches: 11. This CDR3 reads CASSAQSGTGPTDTQYF. CDR3 DNA sequence: TGTGCCAGCAGCGCTCAATCGGGGACAGGCCCCACAGATACGCAGTATTTT.

CDR3 sequence: CASRGGQKETQYF. The CDR3 DNA sequence: TGTGCCAGTAGGGGCGGACAAAAAGAGACCCAGTACTTC. The chain carries TRBV19 and TRBJ2-5, with D perhaps matching TRBD1 (5 bases). In germline, CDR1 is LNHDA, CDR2 SQIVND (reference sequence). The CDR3 is 13 amino acids. Trimming took 6 bases from V and 3 from J, leaving 11 bases between them.

The V gene is TRBV2, the J gene TRBJ2-7; 9 nucleotides agree with TRBD2. Germline lookup yields CDR1 SNHLY and CDR2 FYNNEI. J was trimmed by 2 bases and V by 5 bases; bases with no gene match: 4. The CDR3 is 14 residues long. CDR3 nucleotides: TGTGCCAGCAGTAGGGGCGGGAGGGCCTACGAGCAGTACTTC. Its protein product is CASSRGGRAYEQYF.